This T cell receptor (beta chain) appears in the sequencing data of a study of T cells after yellow fever vaccination. Regarding the study as a whole: Clonotype sharing between CD4 and CD8 compartments was small.

This clonotype was seen ten or more times. Antigen specificity is unknown. Germline V gene data show CDR1 as SQVTM and CDR2 as ANQGSEA. V was clipped by 5 bases and J by 5 bases; unmatched bases: 5. CDR3 length equals 12 residues. TCRdb recomputed calls from the 5' RACE reads with MiXCR, one row per CDR3 protein. Of around 340,000 distinct CDR3 sequences in the sample, 8.5% to 9% were seen once. This sequence joins TRBV29-1 and TRBJ2-7; TRBD2 matches at 8 bases. The sample in question was PBMCs, obtained on the day of the first yellow fever vaccination. The TCR sequence derives from a young man who received the YFV17D yellow fever vaccine. CDR3 bases: TGCAGCGTTCAAGCGGGGGCGGACGAGCAGTACTTC. It is translated as CSVQAGADEQYF.